The sequence of this T cell receptor beta chain was determined in a study of T cell changes during pregnancy in multiple sclerosis. CDR3 length: 15 residues. The germline gives CDR1 SGHNT, CDR2 YYREEE (reference sequence). V dropped 2 bases and J dropped 2; count of bases not matched to a gene: 4. Comment on this clone: Within the sample, other DNA sequences also encode this same CDR3.

The table came from immunoSEQ multiplex PCR; TCRdb's copy has only in-frame clones and leaves some out. The sample lists over 55,000 clones; about nine tenths were seen once. The sequencing used peripheral blood, collected after pregnancy. V and J are TRBV5-4 and TRBJ2-7, with 10 bases matching TRBD2. This clonotype originated in a female donor in good health, enrolled as a control in a pregnancy study. CDR3 nucleotide sequence: TGTGCCAGCAGCTTATTAGCGGGAGGCCCCTACGAGCAGTACTTC. This gives the protein CASSLLAGGPYEQYF.